This T cell receptor beta chain is drawn from a study of T cells after yellow fever vaccination. Overall study: Fractions low in cell number were prepared with SMART-Seq v4 Ultra Low Input.

From the 5' RACE reads, TCRdb called clonotypes with MiXCR, one entry per CDR3 protein. The profile shows 250,000 or so distinct CDR3 sequences, roughly 3.5% of them singletons. The ends were cut back, 4 bases at V and 5 bases at J, with 11 bases in the middle. CDR1 SGHAT and CDR2 FQNNGV come from the germline V gene. The CDR3 is 13 residues long. Notes on the study in general: A small share of clonotypes appeared in both CD4 and CD8 compartments. Researchers report a weaker secondary response that nonetheless peaked faster, day 5 versus 15. Subsequent to the booster, the majority of primary-vaccination clones reappeared (around 95% CD4, 85% to 90% CD8).

This clonotype was found many times. Its antigen is not known. This rearrangement joins TRBV11-2 to TRBJ2-5; D assignment may be TRBD1 or TRBD2 (5 bases each). This material consisted of PBMCs, taken 15 days after the yellow fever booster vaccination. This clonotype originated in a man younger than 35 who received the YFV17D yellow fever vaccine. CDR3: CASSSGPRETQYF. The CDR3 coding sequence is TGTGCCAGCAGCTCGGGACCGCGGGAGACCCAGTACTTC. Full variable domain (remainder filled in from reference TRBV11-2 and TRBJ2-5): EAGVAQSPRYKIIEKRQSVAFWCNPISGHATLYWYQQILGQGPKLLIQFQNNGVVDDSQLPKDRFSAERLKGVDSTLKIQPAKLEDSAVYLCASSSGPRETQYFGPGTRLLVL.